The 11 T cell receptor beta chains presented below share a single source sample, sequenced in a study of response to subunit inactivated influenza vaccine. MiXCR, run by TCRdb on the RT-PCR reads, gives a single entry per CDR3 protein. The table has a few hundred thousand distinct CDR3 sequences, around 9.9% seen once. This sample comprised PBMCs from blood, obtained 45 days after vaccination. The receptor source for this set is a man in his fifties who received an inactivated influenza vaccine.

This chain connects TRBV6-4 to TRBJ2-1; 9 bases agree with TRBD1. The CDR3 length is 13 residues. V gave up 4 bases and J gave up 7 bases; unmatched junction bases: 2. Germline-derived CDR1 and CDR2 are MRHNA and SNTAGT. The CDR3 nucleotides are TGTGCCAGCAGTGCGGGACAGGGTAATGAGCAGTTCTTC. Translation gives CASSAGQGNEQFF.

The chain uses TRBV6-2 or TRBV6-3 and TRBJ2-1; 9 bases line up with TRBD2. The ends lost 0 bases at V and 7 bases at J; junction bases unmatched: 4. This CDR3 is built from 15 residues. Germline V gives CDR1 MNHEY, CDR2 SVGEGT. CDR3 nucleotides: TGTGCCAGCAGTTACTCAGGAGCGGGAGGAAATGAGCAGTTCTTC. Its translation: CASSYSGAGGNEQFF.

At least ten counts were recorded for this clonotype. The rearrangement links TRBV5-1 to TRBJ2-7; the D is unclear. There are 12 residues in the CDR3. From germline, CDR1 is SGHRS and CDR2 YFSETQ. V dropped 4 bases and J dropped 3 bases, with 8 bases sitting between them. The CDR3 sequence is CASSRAVYEQYF. CDR3 DNA: TGCGCCAGCAGCCGGGCAGTCTACGAGCAGTACTTC. The entire variable domain, with the rest obtained from reference TRBV5-1 and TRBJ2-7, is as follows: KAGVTQTPRYLIKTRGQQVTLSCSPISGHRSVSWYQQTPGQGLQFLFEYFSETQRNKGNFPGRFSGRQFSNSRSEMNVSTLELGDSALYLCASSRAVYEQYFGPGTRLTVT.

This clonotype showed up many times. The chain has TRBV10-3 and TRBJ2-2; D call uncertain. This CDR3 region has 12 residues. The V end lost 0 bases, the J end lost 7 bases, and 3 bases lay between the germline ends. Germline V gene sequence: CDR1 ENHRY, CDR2 SYGVKD. CDR3 coding DNA: TGTGCCATCAGTGAGTCGAGCGGGGAGCTGTTTTTT. Protein product: CAISESSGELFF.

In its sample, this clonotype was seen a few times. This chain links TRBV6-5 with TRBJ2-1, with D unclear. Germline assignment: CDR1 MNHEY and CDR2 SVGAGI. This CDR3 is 11 amino acids long. The V and J ends lost 4 bases and 12 bases respectively, with 10 bases between them. The CDR3 coding sequence is TGTGCCAGCAGTTCGGAAGTGGGGCAGTTCTTC. It encodes CASSSEVGQFF.

There are a few counts of this clonotype. The chain uses TRBV7-8 and TRBJ1-5; unclear D gene. Germline V lookup: CDR1 SGHVS, CDR2 FQNEAQ. V was clipped by 5 bases and J by 6 bases, with 11 bases between them. The CDR3 extends over 13 amino acids. This CDR3 reads CASSLNGPQPQHF. DNA of the CDR3: TGTGCCAGCAGCCTCAATGGACCTCAGCCCCAGCATTTT.

This clonotype was found many times. The chain carries TRBV5-1 and TRBJ2-7; tentatively, D is TRBD2 (6 bases). CDR1 SGHRS and CDR2 YFSETQ come from the germline V gene. The CDR3 spans 14 residues. The V gene lost 4 bases and the J gene lost 2 bases, with 13 bases spanning the gap. The CDR3 loop is CASSNLAKTYEQYF. Written as DNA, the CDR3 is TGCGCCAGCAGCAACCTAGCGAAGACCTACGAGCAGTACTTC.

The table lists this clonotype with a few counts. The rearrangement uses TRBV12-3 or TRBV12-4 and TRBJ1-2; D unclear. The V end was cut by 4 bases, the J end by 7 bases, with 13 bases between. The CDR3 totals 13 residues. CDR3 sequence (DNA): TGTGCCAGCAGTTACGCCGGGATGAGTGGCTACACCTTC. It yields the protein CASSYAGMSGYTF.

This clonotype was detected ten times or more. This sequence joins TRBV6-2 or TRBV6-3 and TRBJ2-1; tentatively, D is TRBD1 (5 bases). The CDR3 spans 14 residues. From germline, CDR1 is MNHEY and CDR2 SVGEGT. V was trimmed by 2 bases and J by 6 bases, leaving 11 bases between them. CDR3 residues: CASSYIAGSNEQFF. The DNA for the CDR3 is TGTGCCAGCAGTTACATCGCAGGGTCCAATGAGCAGTTCTTC.

This clonotype was seen only a few times. This rearrangement joins TRBV20-1 to TRBJ2-1, with D unresolved. Per the germline V gene, CDR1 is DFQATT and CDR2 is SNEGSKA (reference sequence). The CDR3 loop spans 16 amino acids. Trimming cost V 0 bases and J 0 bases, with 12 bases left between them. The CDR3 region is CSARDRAESSYNEQFF. CDR3 bases: TGCAGTGCTAGAGATCGGGCGGAGAGCTCCTACAATGAGCAGTTCTTC.

V is TRBV6-2 or TRBV6-3 and J is TRBJ2-1, with 16 bases identical to TRBD2. V lost 0 bases, J lost 9 bases, and 8 bases stayed unmatched. Germline V lookup: CDR1 MNHEY, CDR2 SVGEGT. The CDR3 runs 18 residues. CDR3 in DNA: TGTGCCAGCAGTTACTCCTCCGGGACTAGCGGGGGGGCCTTTGAGCAGTTCTTC. Protein product: CASSYSSGTSGGAFEQFF.